Sequencing of this T cell receptor (beta chain) was carried out in a study of OX40 agonist ivuxolimab in advanced cancers. Overall study context: As their treatment, patients were administered ivuxolimab, an agonistic anti-OX40 (CD134) antibody. Participants, roughly 81% male, averaged roughly 59 years of age, ranging from about 23 to 80. Findings and caveats of the study: Partial responders at 0.1-3.0 mg/kg showed near-lowest clonal expansion.

In its sample, this clone was seen a few times. Its target is not known. The same CDR3 is also encoded by other DNA sequences in this sample. The CDR3 runs 15 residues. Germline V gene sequence: CDR1 SGHDT, CDR2 YYEEEE. The V end was cut by 0 bases, the J end by 4 bases, with 11 bases between. Assay: immunoSEQ multiplex PCR; the TCRdb copy retains only in-frame clones and omits some. The sample shows tens of thousands of clones, roughly 83% of them seen only once. The clonotype originates from an adult with an advanced solid tumor such as melanoma, head and neck, liver or kidney cancer. The genes are TRBV5-6 and TRBJ1-5; TRBD1 might be the D (6 bases). The specimen comprised CD4+ or CD8+ T cells sorted from blood, sampled in a trial of the OX40 agonist ivuxolimab. CDR3 residues: CASSLGPGENQPQHF. In nucleotides, the CDR3 is TGTGCCAGCAGCTTGGGTCCAGGGGAAAATCAGCCCCAGCATTTT.